This T cell receptor (beta chain) was sequenced during a study of OX40 agonist ivuxolimab in advanced cancers. Some clones are missing from TCRdb's copy, which holds only in-frame ones; the method was immunoSEQ multiplex PCR. The sample lists under 80,000 clones, approximately 86% occurring once. Baseline was the first blood sampling point, followed by cycle 4 day 1 and cycle 7 day 1. In germline, CDR1 is SGHRS, CDR2 YFSETQ. V was clipped by 5 bases and J by 3 bases, with 18 bases between them. This CDR3 has 15 amino acids. The rearrangement joins TRBV5-1 to TRBJ2-7, with D perhaps TRBD1 or TRBD2 (6 bases each). The sample in question was CD4+ or CD8+ T cells sorted from blood, obtained in a trial of the OX40 agonist ivuxolimab. This clonotype was obtained from an adult with an advanced solid tumor such as melanoma, head and neck, liver or kidney cancer. The CDR3 is CASSLGAAGIYEQYF. The DNA for the CDR3 is TGCGCCAGCAGTCTGGGGGCAGCGGGTATCTACGAGCAGTACTTC.